Given below is one TCR beta chain in context. This entry is derived from a study of cytomegalovirus exposure and HLA in healthy donors. This CDR3 has 11 residues. CDR1 and CDR2 (germline): SGHAT, FQNNGV. The V gene lost 3 bases and the J gene lost 15 bases, with 12 bases spanning the gap. Assay used: immunoSEQ multiplex PCR; TCRdb lists only in-frame clones, some missing. This table has over 100,000 clones, about nine tenths appearing once. The sample taken for sequencing was PBMCs. The chain joins TRBV11-2 to TRBJ2-1, with D possibly TRBD2 on 6 matching bases. The sequence was collected from a woman aged 18 to 35 in good health and CMV-seronegative. The CDR3 protein is CASSFSRGAFF. For the CDR3, the DNA is TGTGCCAGCAGCTTCTCGCGGGGCGCGTTCTTC.